A selection of T cell receptor beta chains follows, all from one sample in a study of blood T cell repertoires in COVID-19. Sequencing was performed with immunoSEQ multiplex PCR; in TCRdb, only in-frame clones are kept and a portion is missing. Here the sample spans 100,000 to 150,000 clones, around 83% being singletons. The source material was peripheral blood. The receptor set was obtained from a woman in her fifties or sixties with acute or convalescent COVID-19. Both conserved end residues are trimmed from each CDR3.

v_call cdr3_aa
TRBV19 ASKSSGADTQY
TRBV19 ASRSHDSNQPQH
TRBV19 ASTSGKSYNEQF
TRBV3-1/TRBV3-2 ASSRLAGSAGELF
TRBV2 ASSGARDEQY
TRBV30 AWSVKQGQETQY
TRBV6-5 ASRGGSETQY
TRBV6-5 ASRIGTGKGGYT
TRBV18 ASSPPGGGSPNPGELF
TRBV19 ASSIAARGLSNQPQH
TRBV5-6 ASSLPAQTRNYGYT
TRBV19 ASRGGLNYGYT
TRBV3-1/TRBV3-2 ASSQVLRDKGKALGGYT
TRBV7-3 ASSLDIYSNQPQH
TRBV19 ASSIEQGNYGYT
TRBV30 AWSKGGTEAF
TRBV30 AWSGGFNEKLF
TRBV6-2/TRBV6-3 ASSSWTGKTEAF
TRBV18 ASSPSQGNTEAF
TRBV3-1/TRBV3-2 ASSQNRGDGYT
TRBV5-1 ASRPNSGTEAF
TRBV19 ASSTRQGAGGSPLH
TRBV5-4 ASSSTSVYGYT
TRBV2 ASSGWTGSSYEQY
TRBV6-4 ASRGGAGELF
TRBV6-4 ASSEQGGDYGYT
TRBV28 ASSLKGGGNQPQH
TRBV7-3 ASSLRGLAGGTDTQY
TRBV18 ASLPGQGTDTQY